This is a list of T cell receptor beta chains from one sample in a study of OX40 agonist ivuxolimab in advanced cancers. TCRdb's table, derived via immunoSEQ multiplex PCR, lists solely in-frame clones and lacks some. The sample records about 71,000 clones, around 80% being singletons. Sequencing used CD4+ or CD8+ T cells sorted from blood, obtained in a trial of the OX40 agonist ivuxolimab. These receptors all stem from an adult with an advanced solid tumor such as melanoma, head and neck, liver or kidney cancer. CDR3s include the opening cysteine and the closing phenylalanine or tryptophan. Each record gives: J gene, D gene, V gene, clone size, CDR3 protein, CDR3 DNA. D genes are given only for firm matches. A clone size is listed for some rows: how often the clone was seen (once, few, many), or a class if it is expanded.

TRBJ1-5 - TRBV7-2 - CASSSQGSGQPQHF TGTGCCAGCAGCTCCCAGGGATCGGGACAGCCCCAGCATTTT
TRBJ2-5 TRBD1 TRBV18 - CASSTSGTAETQYF TGTGCCAGCTCAACCTCCGGGACAGCCGAGACCCAGTACTTC
TRBJ1-1 TRBD1 TRBV11-3 - CASSSIDRVRRAFF TGTGCCAGCAGTTCAATTGACAGGGTAAGGCGAGCTTTCTTT
TRBJ2-2 - TRBV27 - CASSRGGVGELFF TGTGCCAGCAGTAGGGGCGGAGTCGGGGAGCTGTTTTTT
TRBJ2-7 - TRBV5-4 - CASSWGNGVEQYF TGTGCCAGCAGCTGGGGGAATGGGGTCGAGCAGTACTTC
TRBJ2-2 - TRBV18 - CASSPRLVNTGELFF TGTGCCAGCTCACCACGACTAGTAAACACCGGGGAGCTGTTTTTT
TRBJ1-6 - TRBV6-5 - CASSSGDNSPLHF TGTGCCAGCAGTTCGGGGGATAATTCACCCCTCCACTTT
TRBJ2-7 - TRBV15 - CATSRATSISYEQYF TGTGCCACCAGCAGAGCAACTAGCATCTCCTACGAGCAGTACTTC
TRBJ2-3 TRBD2 TRBV5-4 - CASSQLAVGTDTQYF TGTGCCAGCAGCCAACTAGCGGTTGGCACAGATACGCAGTATTTT
TRBJ2-7 - TRBV11-2 - CASSLVGLSSYEQYF TGTGCCAGCAGCTTAGTAGGTCTATCCTCCTACGAGCAGTACTTC
TRBJ1-5 - TRBV6-1 - CASSEGADYSNQPQHF TGTGCCAGCAGTGAAGGGGCGGATTATAGCAATCAGCCCCAGCATTTT
TRBJ2-2 TRBD2 TRBV5-5 - CASSSGLAGGGTGELFF TGTGCCAGCAGTTCTGGACTAGCGGGGGGCGGCACCGGGGAGCTGTTTTTT
TRBJ1-1 - TRBV19 - CASSNKQGMNTEAFF TGTGCCAGTAGCAATAAACAGGGAATGAACACTGAAGCTTTCTTT
TRBJ1-5 - TRBV7-2 - CASVHRDSNQPQHF TGTGCCAGCGTACACCGGGACAGCAATCAGCCCCAGCATTTT
TRBJ2-6 - TRBV5-8 few CASSSIGSGANVLTF TGTGCCAGCAGCTCGATTGGCTCTGGGGCCAACGTCCTGACTTTC
TRBJ2-2 - TRBV9 - CASSVGWNTGELFF TGTGCCAGCAGCGTAGGATGGAACACCGGGGAGCTGTTTTTT
TRBJ1-6 TRBD1 TRBV28 - CASSPYPQGDSNSPLHF TGTGCCAGCAGTCCTTATCCCCAGGGGGATTCGAATTCACCCCTCCACTTT
TRBJ2-3 - TRBV9 - CASSVEVDRPTQYF TGTGCCAGCAGCGTAGAGGTAGACCGGCCTACGCAGTATTTT
TRBJ2-7 TRBD2 TRBV7-2 - CASSQGLAGALNEQYF TGTGCCAGCAGCCAAGGGCTAGCGGGAGCTTTAAACGAGCAGTACTTC
TRBJ2-6 - TRBV7-9 few CASFGGSTSGANVLTF TGTGCCAGCTTTGGAGGCAGCACCTCTGGGGCCAACGTCCTGACTTTC
TRBJ1-2 - TRBV27 - CASSLYRGTNYGYTF TGTGCCAGCAGTTTATATCGGGGGACCAACTATGGCTACACCTTC
TRBJ1-4 TRBD1 TRBV5-6 - CASSRNPGQTNEKLFF TGTGCCAGCAGCCGAAATCCGGGACAGACTAATGAAAAACTGTTTTTT
TRBJ2-7 - TRBV19 many CASSIEAESSYEQYF TGTGCCAGTAGTATAGAGGCGGAGAGCTCCTACGAGCAGTACTTC
TRBJ1-2 TRBD1 TRBV10-1 - CASSAGTAYGYTF TGCGCCAGCAGTGCCGGGACAGCCTATGGCTACACCTTC
TRBJ1-1 - TRBV6-6 once CASSYSSQGGTEAFF TGTGCCAGCAGTTACTCGAGCCAGGGCGGCACTGAAGCTTTCTTT
TRBJ2-7 - TRBV5-1 - CASSLVGGSYEQYF TGCGCCAGCAGCTTGGTTGGGGGCAGCTACGAGCAGTACTTC
TRBJ2-7 - TRBV10-3 - CAISETTPYEQYF TGTGCCATCAGTGAGACGACACCTTACGAGCAGTACTTC
TRBJ2-3 TRBD2 TRBV5-1 - CASSLGAGGRTDTQYF TGCGCCAGCAGCTTGGGTGCGGGGGGCCGCACAGATACGCAGTATTTT
TRBJ1-1 - TRBV19 - CASSQTGNTEAFF TGTGCCAGTAGCCAGACAGGGAACACTGAAGCTTTCTTT
TRBJ2-7 - TRBV6-5 - CASSSRDTGSYEQYF TGTGCCAGCAGTTCTCGCGACACGGGGTCCTACGAGCAGTACTTC
TRBJ2-7 TRBD1 TRBV4-2 - CASSRTGGLTSGYEQYF TGTGCCAGCAGCCGGACAGGGGGCCTGACTAGCGGCTACGAGCAGTACTTC
TRBJ1-3 - TRBV14 - CASSPGFSGNTIYF TGTGCCAGCAGCCCGGGATTTTCTGGAAACACCATATATTTT
TRBJ1-5 TRBD1 TRBV6-1 - CASSRGDRNQPQHF TGTGCCAGCAGTCGGGGGGACAGGAATCAGCCCCAGCATTTT
TRBJ1-1 - TRBV2 - CASSELRAGFNPF TGTGCCAGCAGTGAATTGCGGGCGGGCTTTAATCCTTTT
TRBJ2-3 TRBD2 TRBV7-9 - CASSPGGGTDTQYF TGTGCCAGCAGCCCCGGGGGGGGCACAGATACGCAGTATTTT
TRBJ2-7 - TRBV6-6 - CASRLNYEQYF TGTGCCAGCAGGCTAAACTACGAGCAGTACTTC
TRBJ2-1 TRBD2 TRBV19 - CASSISGRAFGISYNEQFF TGTGCCAGTAGTATAAGCGGGAGGGCCTTTGGAATTTCCTACAATGAGCAGTTCTTC
TRBJ2-7 - TRBV21-1 - CASSYQGQGFLAWMYEQYF TGTGCCAGCAGCTATCAGGGACAGGGGTTCCTTGCATGGATGTACGAGCAGTACTTC